This TCR beta chain is from a study of shared clonotypes between healthy human individuals. Germline CDR1 reads SGHAT; CDR2 reads FQNNGV. After removal of 1 base from V and 5 bases from J, the junction contained 6 bases not matched to a gene. The CDR3 length is 15 residues. Terminally differentiated effector memory CD45RA+ cells were left out of the naive CD8 fraction, which was CD45RO-negative and positively selected for CCR7. Splitting of each subset's genomic DNA was done evenly across several immunoSEQ plates. Libraries were prepared by immunoSEQ multiplex PCR; TCRdb keeps only in-frame clonotypes and omits some of them. The profile shows some 2 million clones, over 85% of them singletons.

Source material: naive CD8+ T cells sorted from blood. The chain couples TRBV11-2 to TRBJ2-7; TRBD1 aligns across 9 bases. This TCR derives from a man younger than 35 in good health. Here the CDR3 reads CASSLAPTGGHEQYF. The CDR3 region has the DNA TGTGCCAGCAGCTTAGCCCCGACAGGGGGGCACGAGCAGTACTTC.